What follows are 27 T cell receptor beta chains derived from one specimen sequenced in a study of T cell repertoires in cytomegalovirus infection. TCRdb recomputed calls from the reads with MiXCR, one row per CDR3 protein. This sample yields more than 200,000 distinct CDR3 sequences, of which 9.1% are seen a single time; roughly 16% belongs to the top ten. Source material: PBMCs. The receptors shown here come from a human donor in good health (CMV status not recorded). Some clones in this sample may be carry-over from other donors' samples.

The rearrangement links TRBV19 to TRBJ1-1; D unresolved. The CDR3 is made up of 14 amino acids. V gave up 3 bases and J gave up 1 base, with 9 bases separating them. Germline loops: CDR1 LNHDA, CDR2 SQIVND (reference sequence). CDR3 in amino acids: CASSIGVTNTEAFF. CDR3 DNA sequence: TGTGCCAGTAGTATCGGAGTAACGAACACTGAAGCTTTCTTT.

This clonotype was detected many times. The chain recombines TRBV7-2 with TRBJ1-2, with 9 bases fitting TRBD1. Trimming took 5 bases from V and 2 from J; bases not matched to a gene: 3. Germline CDR1 and CDR2: SGHTA and FQGNSA. The CDR3 covers 14 residues. The CDR3 spells CASSPTGGNYGYTF. The CDR3 bases are TGTGCCAGCAGCCCGACAGGGGGGAACTATGGCTACACCTTC.

The table lists this clonotype with a few counts. V is TRBV18 and J is TRBJ2-7; TRBD2 is a possible D gene (7 bases). Germline-derived CDR1 and CDR2 are KGHSH and LQKENI. This CDR3 has 14 residues. Between the trimmed V and J ends, which lost 3 bases and 2 bases, there was a span of 11 bases. CDR3 in amino acids: CASSPRGDTYEQYF. For the CDR3, the DNA is TGTGCCAGCTCACCTCGGGGGGACACCTACGAGCAGTACTTC.

The chain couples TRBV7-6 to TRBJ2-2; D is ambiguous. This CDR3 has 16 residues. V was cut by 7 bases and J by 3 bases, with 18 bases left in between. Germline assignment: CDR1 SGHVS and CDR2 FNYEAQ. In DNA form, the CDR3 reads TGTGCCAGCATCAATAGGATAACAGACGACACCGGGGAGCTGTTTTTT. Its translation is CASINRITDDTGELFF.

This clonotype was picked up many times. The chain is built from TRBV7-2 and TRBJ2-6; 8 nucleotides agree with TRBD1. CDR1 is SGHTA, CDR2 FQGNSA, per germline. The CDR3 is 18 amino acids. V lost 4 bases, J lost 1 base, and 9 bases stayed unmatched. The CDR3 sequence: CASSSFGTGGSGANVLTF. For the CDR3, the DNA is TGTGCCAGCAGCTCGTTCGGGACAGGAGGATCTGGGGCCAACGTCCTGACTTTC.

This rearrangement joins TRBV4-1 to TRBJ2-5; D gene ambiguous. Trimming cost V 1 base and J 2 bases, with 17 bases left between them. CDR3 length: 17 amino acids. The germline V gene has CDR1 MGHRA and CDR2 YSYEKL. The CDR3 here is CASSQGQGRTVQETQYF. CDR3 bases: TGCGCCAGCAGCCAAGGCCAAGGACGGACCGTTCAAGAGACCCAGTACTTC.

There are a few counts of this clonotype. V and J are TRBV11-3 and TRBJ2-3, with 8 bases identical to TRBD2. J was trimmed by 1 base and V by 7 bases; bases with no gene match: 4. The CDR3 is 14 residues long. The germline V gene encodes CDR1 SGHNT and CDR2 YENEEA. The CDR3 loop reads CASKLTSGTDTQYF. The CDR3 nucleotides read TGTGCCAGCAAATTGACTAGCGGCACAGATACGCAGTATTTT.

This clonotype was seen ten or more times. V usage is TRBV7-2 and J usage is TRBJ2-2; 7 bases map to TRBD1. Germline CDR1 SGHTA, CDR2 FQGNSA. V lost 5 bases and J lost 0; bases outside the gene matches: 6. The CDR3 extends over 16 amino acids. This chain's CDR3 is CASSPRTGANTGELFF. As DNA, the CDR3 is TGTGCCAGCAGCCCACGGACAGGAGCGAACACCGGGGAGCTGTTTTTT.

This clonotype was seen ten or more times. The rearrangement joins TRBV7-6 to TRBJ2-6; D unresolved. Trimming left V 0 bases short and J 2 bases short, with 11 bases between. Germline CDR1 is SGHVS and CDR2 is FNYEAQ. This CDR3 comprises 17 residues. CDR3 coding DNA: TGTGCCAGCAGCTTAGCTGTAGGAGCCGCTGGGGCCAACGTCCTGACTTTC. Translated: CASSLAVGAAGANVLTF.

Many counts were recorded for this clonotype. The rearrangement joins TRBV4-1 to TRBJ1-5; TRBD1 agrees at 9 bases. V lost 0 bases and J lost 13; bases outside the gene matches: 4. Germline CDR1 reads MGHRA; CDR2 reads YSYEKL. There are 13 residues in the CDR3. The CDR3 nucleotides are TGCGCCAGCAGCCAAGATCCGGGACAGGGTCAGCATTTT. Translated: CASSQDPGQGQHF.

This clonotype was detected ten times or more. V usage is TRBV7-8 and J usage is TRBJ2-3, with a possible D match to TRBD1 (6 bases). This CDR3 comprises 15 residues. CDR1 and CDR2 from the germline V gene are SGHVS and FQNEAQ. Trimming shortened V by 1 base and J by 1 base, and 9 bases separated the two germline ends. CDR3 in DNA: TGTGCCAGCAGCTTAGGGAGACAGGGCACAGATACGCAGTATTTT. Translating it yields CASSLGRQGTDTQYF.

This clonotype was detected a few times. This chain connects TRBV5-5 to TRBJ2-1; the D gene is possibly TRBD2 (5 bases). Trimming pared 0 bases from V and 0 bases from J, leaving 10 bases between. The CDR3 is 16 residues long. CDR1 SGHKS and CDR2 YYEKEE come from the germline V gene (reference sequence). CDR3: CASSLVERSSYNEQFF. Written as DNA, the CDR3 is TGTGCCAGCAGCTTGGTAGAGCGGAGCTCCTACAATGAGCAGTTCTTC.

The rearrangement joins TRBV5-1 to TRBJ2-1; weak D call: TRBD1 (6 bases). The CDR3 loop spans 15 amino acids. The germline V gene encodes CDR1 SGHRS and CDR2 YFSETQ. The V gene lost 0 bases and the J gene lost 5 bases, with 12 bases spanning the gap. The CDR3 reads CASSLEGQGNNEQFF. The DNA for the CDR3 is TGCGCCAGCAGCTTGGAGGGCCAGGGGAACAATGAGCAGTTCTTC.

This clonotype occurred many times. The genes are TRBV7-2 and TRBJ2-2, with 8 bases aligning to TRBD2. The germline V gene encodes CDR1 SGHTA and CDR2 FQGNSA. The CDR3 runs to 16 residues. J lost 4 bases, V lost 3 bases, and 7 bases had no gene match. CDR3 residues: CASSFTVTSGTGELFF. The DNA of the CDR3 is TGTGCCAGCAGCTTTACAGTAACTAGCGGCACCGGGGAGCTGTTTTTT.

The V call is TRBV6-1, the J call TRBJ1-1, with 7 bases that match TRBD1. This CDR3 contains 14 residues. The J segment lost 4 bases and the V segment lost 5 bases, leaving 7 bases of the junction unmatched. Germline loops: CDR1 MNHNS, CDR2 SASEGT. Here the CDR3 DNA reads TGTGCCAGCAGTTTAGACAGGGTTCGCACTGAAGCTTTCTTT. Its translation: CASSLDRVRTEAFF.

This clonotype was counted at least ten times. The chain has TRBV7-2 and TRBJ1-2; TRBD1 might be the D (6 bases). CDR3 length: 12 amino acids. Trimming stripped 5 bases from V and 7 bases from J, with 11 bases between. CDR1 and CDR2 from the germline V gene are SGHTA and FQGNSA. CDR3 bases: TGTGCCAGCAGCCAGAACAGGGTTGGCTACACCTTC. Protein product: CASSQNRVGYTF. Looking up the rest from reference TRBV7-2 and TRBJ1-2 gives the full variable domain: GAGVSQSPSNKVTEKGKDVELRCDPISGHTALYWYRQSLGQGLEFLIYFQGNSAPDKSGLPSDRFSAERTGGSVSTLTIQRTQQEDSAVYLCASSQNRVGYTFGSGTRLTVV.

This clonotype was counted ten times or more. The gene calls are TRBV7-6 and TRBJ2-7; possibly TRBD2 for D (6 bases). The CDR3 loop spans 12 amino acids. Germline V lookup: CDR1 SGHVS, CDR2 FNYEAQ. Trimming pared 6 bases from V and 9 bases from J, leaving 15 bases between. The CDR3 region has the DNA TGTGCCAGCAGAGATACTTGGGGAGGGCAGTACTTC. This encodes CASRDTWGGQYF.

This clonotype was counted ten times or more. CDR3 coding DNA: TGTGCCAGCAGCACGATCCTTAGGGGACCTCAATACAATGAGCAGTTCTTC. Encoded protein: CASSTILRGPQYNEQFF. The gene calls are TRBV7-2 and TRBJ2-1, with D perhaps assigned TRBD1 or TRBD2 (5 bases each). Germline-derived CDR1 and CDR2 are SGHTA and FQGNSA. The CDR3 is 17 amino acids. V was clipped by 5 bases and J by 4 bases, with 21 bases between them.

This clonotype was detected a few times. The chain joins TRBV20-1 to TRBJ2-4; D is possibly TRBD1 (6 bases). Germline loops: CDR1 DFQATT, CDR2 SNEGSKA (reference sequence). The CDR3 covers 14 residues. Trimming left V 1 base short and J 4 bases short, with 11 bases between. This chain's CDR3 is CSARVTGEKNIQYF. DNA of the CDR3: TGCAGTGCTAGAGTGACAGGAGAAAAAAACATTCAGTACTTC.

This clonotype has ten or more counts. This sequence joins TRBV7-2 and TRBJ1-1; weak D call: TRBD1 (5 bases). The germline V gene has CDR1 SGHTA and CDR2 FQGNSA. Deletions cut 5 bases from V and 7 bases from J, with 14 bases between. The CDR3 length is 13 residues. In nucleotides, the CDR3 is TGTGCCAGCAGCCATGTGGGGGTGGGTGAAGCTTTCTTT. It translates to CASSHVGVGEAFF.

This chain joins TRBV20-1 and TRBJ1-1; D uncertain. With 0 bases removed from V and 1 base from J, the gap between germline ends came to 3 bases. There are 12 residues in the CDR3. Germline lookup yields CDR1 DFQATT and CDR2 SNEGSKA (reference sequence). This CDR3 reads CSARDRNTEAFF. DNA of the CDR3: TGCAGTGCTAGAGATCGGAACACTGAAGCTTTCTTT.

This rearrangement joins TRBV6-6 to TRBJ2-5, with TRBD1 matching over 7 bases. Trimming removed 0 bases from V and 2 bases from J; junction bases left unmatched: 0. The V gene's germline CDR1 is MNHNY and CDR2 SVGAGI (reference sequence). The CDR3 extends over 14 amino acids. CDR3: CASSYSGQQETQYF. CDR3 coding DNA: TGTGCCAGCAGTTACTCGGGACAGCAAGAGACCCAGTACTTC.

This clonotype was detected ten times or more. The gene calls are TRBV28 and TRBJ1-2; D possibly corresponds to TRBD1 (6 bases). Germline CDR1 reads MDHEN; CDR2 reads SYDVKM. This CDR3 region has 12 residues. The chain's CDR3 is CSTWTVNYGYTF. As DNA, the CDR3 is TGTTCCACTTGGACAGTTAACTATGGCTACACCTTC.

This clonotype was seen more than once but under ten times. CDR3 sequence: CASSLNTRNSPLHF. The CDR3 nucleotides are TGCGCCAGCAGCTTGAACACGAGAAATTCACCCCTCCACTTT. The rearrangement joins TRBV5-1 to TRBJ1-6; D ambiguous. Germline loops: CDR1 SGHRS, CDR2 YFSETQ. CDR3 length: 14 amino acids. The germline V and J ends were trimmed by 1 base and 7 bases, with 9 bases remaining between them.

This clonotype was counted a few times. The chain couples TRBV7-9 to TRBJ1-1, with 7 bases lining up with TRBD1. The length of the CDR3 is 13 residues. Germline V lookup: CDR1 SEHNR, CDR2 FQNEAQ (reference sequence). Unmatched junction bases numbered 2, after V lost 6 bases and J lost 1 base. The chain's CDR3 is CASRQGTNTEAFF. The CDR3 DNA follows: TGTGCCAGCAGACAGGGGACGAACACTGAAGCTTTCTTT.

This clonotype was recorded at least ten times. J is TRBJ2-1 and V is TRBV7-6; D remains unclear. This CDR3 has 13 amino acids. Looked up from germline, CDR1 is SGHVS and CDR2 is FNYEAQ. The V end lost 3 bases, the J end lost 2 bases, and 5 bases lay between the germline ends. Here the CDR3 reads CASSFQTYNEQFF. CDR3 DNA sequence: TGTGCCAGCAGCTTCCAGACCTACAATGAGCAGTTCTTC. Complete variable domain (other parts from reference TRBV7-6 and TRBJ2-1): GAGVSQSPRYKVTKRGQDVALRCDPISGHVSLYWYRQALGQGPEFLTYFNYEAQQDKSGLPNDRFSAERPEGSISTLTIQRTEQRDSAMYRCASSFQTYNEQFFGPGTRLTVL.

This clonotype has ten or more counts. The V call is TRBV7-9, the J call TRBJ1-5; D uncertain. The CDR3 extends over 15 amino acids. The germline V gene has CDR1 SEHNR and CDR2 FQNEAQ (reference sequence). The V end lost 1 base, the J end lost 4 bases, and 11 bases lay between the germline ends. For the CDR3, the DNA is TGTGCCAGCAGCTTAGATGATCCGGGGAATCAGCCCCAGCATTTT. As protein: CASSLDDPGNQPQHF.